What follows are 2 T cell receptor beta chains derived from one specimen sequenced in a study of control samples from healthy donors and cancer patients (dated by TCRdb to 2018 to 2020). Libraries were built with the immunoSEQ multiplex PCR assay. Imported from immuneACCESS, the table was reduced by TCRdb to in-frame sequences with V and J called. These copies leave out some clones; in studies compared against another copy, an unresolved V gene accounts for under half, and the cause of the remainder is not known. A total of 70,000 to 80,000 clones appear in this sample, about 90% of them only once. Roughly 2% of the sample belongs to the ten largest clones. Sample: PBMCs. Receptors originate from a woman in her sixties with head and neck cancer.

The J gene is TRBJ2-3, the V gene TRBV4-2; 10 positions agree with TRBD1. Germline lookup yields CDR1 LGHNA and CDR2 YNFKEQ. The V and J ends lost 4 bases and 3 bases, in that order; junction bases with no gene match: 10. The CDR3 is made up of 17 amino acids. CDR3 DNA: TGTGCCAGCAGCCTGTACGGGACAGGGGAATCAACAGATACGCAGTATTTT. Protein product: CASSLYGTGESTDTQYF.

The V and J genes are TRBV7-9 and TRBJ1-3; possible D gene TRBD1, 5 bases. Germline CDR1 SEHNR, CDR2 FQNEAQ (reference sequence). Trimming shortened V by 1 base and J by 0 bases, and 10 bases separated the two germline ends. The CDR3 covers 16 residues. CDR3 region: CASSLGGALSGNTIYF. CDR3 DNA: TGTGCCAGCAGCTTAGGCGGGGCCCTCTCTGGAAACACCATATATTTT.